This TCR beta chain is from a study of persistence of HIV-infected CD4 T cells. Study-level points and caveats: Antigen-responding cells were enriched for degenerate expanded CDR3beta sequences.

This nonspecific control used anti-CD3/anti-CD28 bead stimulation of CD4+ T cells. Sorting selected CD4+ T cells upregulating both CD40 ligand and CD69. Trimming took 3 bases from V and 1 from J, leaving 7 bases between them. CDR1 is MDHEN, CDR2 SYDVKM, per germline. This CDR3 has 13 residues. As regards this clone: Its antigen is unknown.

The immunoSEQ assay was version 4, run in survey mode. Method: immunoSEQ multiplex PCR; TCRdb's copy keeps in-frame clones and lacks some. The repertoire has about 43,000 clones, about 89% of them found once; the top ten carry under 1.2%. This receptor was obtained from an adult man with HIV who was CMV-seropositive. Sequenced material: CD4+ T cells sorted from PBMCs after roughly 18-hour stimulation, taken from a patient who received antiretroviral therapy. The J gene is TRBJ2-7, the V gene TRBV28, with unresolved D. The CDR3 nucleotides read TGTGCCAGCAGTTTTGGGCTGTCCTACGAGCAGTACTTC. This sequence encodes CASSFGLSYEQYF.